This T cell receptor (beta chain) was recovered during a study of shared T cell receptors in the human thymus. The V segment lost 2 bases and the J segment 3 bases; nucleotides outside the gene matches: 15. The germline V gene encodes CDR1 SGHDN and CDR2 FVKESK. This CDR3 is built from 18 residues. The assay was immunoSEQ multiplex PCR, and TCRdb's table has in-frame clones only and misses some. The sample comprises 630,000 or so clones, about 89% of which are singletons, and just under 0.0095% rests with the top ten. A further study also used this sample, focusing on human thymus T cells.

Sequencing was done on a sample of thymocytes. The chain is built from TRBV14 and TRBJ2-7, with TRBD1 matching over 8 bases. This sequence originates from a boy under two years old with a congenital heart defect. CDR3 sequence reads: CASSQKGQGAEILYEQYF. The CDR3 DNA reads TGTGCCAGCAGCCAAAAGGGGCAGGGGGCCGAAATACTCTACGAGCAGTACTTC. The full variable domain, its missing parts supplied by reference TRBV14 and TRBJ2-7, is EAGVTQFPSHSVIEKGQTVTLRCDPISGHDNLYWYRRVMGKEIKFLLHFVKESKQDESGMPNNRFLAERTGGTYSTLKVQPAELEDSGVYFCASSQKGQGAEILYEQYFGPGTRLTVT.